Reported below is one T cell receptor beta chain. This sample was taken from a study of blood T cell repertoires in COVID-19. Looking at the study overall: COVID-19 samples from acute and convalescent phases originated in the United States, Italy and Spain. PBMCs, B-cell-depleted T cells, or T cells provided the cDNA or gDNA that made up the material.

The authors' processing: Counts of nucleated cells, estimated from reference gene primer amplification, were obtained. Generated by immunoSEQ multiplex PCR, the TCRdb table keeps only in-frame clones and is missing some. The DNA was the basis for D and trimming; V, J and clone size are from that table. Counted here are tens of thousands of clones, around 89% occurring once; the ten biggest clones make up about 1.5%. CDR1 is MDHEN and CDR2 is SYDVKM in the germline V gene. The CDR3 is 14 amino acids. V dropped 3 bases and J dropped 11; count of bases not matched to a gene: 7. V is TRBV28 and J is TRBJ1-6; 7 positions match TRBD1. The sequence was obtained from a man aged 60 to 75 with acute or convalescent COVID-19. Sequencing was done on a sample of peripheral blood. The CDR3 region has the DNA TGTGCCAGCAGTTTTGACAGGGCGCGGCCACCCCTCCACTTT. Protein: CASSFDRARPPLHF. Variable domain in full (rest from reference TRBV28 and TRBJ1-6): DVKVTQSSRYLVKRTGEKVFLECVQDMDHENMFWYRQDPGLGLRLIYFSYDVKMKEKGDIPEGYSVSREKKERFSLILESASTNQTSMYLCASSFDRARPPLHFGNGTRLTVT.